These 14 T cell receptor beta chains came from one sample sequenced in a study of pediatric ulcerative colitis. Profiling relied on immunoSEQ multiplex PCR, and the TCRdb table lists in-frame clones only, not all of them. This repertoire shows 10,000 to 13,000 clones, 80% to 90% found once; its top ten account for 3% to 5%. During colonoscopy, one to two rectal pinch biopsies were collected. The sequenced sample was gut tissue. Receptor source: a girl aged 10 to 17 who was a control in a study of pediatric ulcerative colitis.

The gene calls are TRBV11-2 and TRBJ2-1, with D hard to call. V was cut by 1 base and J by 0 bases, with 16 bases left in between. CDR3 length: 18 residues. CDR1 and CDR2 from the germline V gene are SGHAT and FQNNGV. CDR3 sequence: CASSLASPGPSSYNEQFF. CDR3 DNA: TGTGCCAGCAGCTTAGCCTCCCCTGGGCCGAGCTCCTACAATGAGCAGTTCTTC.

This clone has just one count. V and J are TRBV2 and TRBJ2-7; weak D call: TRBD1 (6 bases). Per the germline V gene, CDR1 is SNHLY and CDR2 is FYNNEI. V was shortened by 7 bases and J by 5 bases, with 18 bases between the two germline ends. The CDR3 is made up of 14 amino acids. The CDR3 DNA is TGTGCCAGCACCAGAGAAACAGGGACCAACGAGCAGTACTTC. Translation gives CASTRETGTNEQYF.

Notes on this clone: Distinct nucleotide sequences in the sample also encode this CDR3. This sequence joins TRBV11-2 and TRBJ1-1; the D is unclear. CDR1 and CDR2 (germline): SGHAT, FQNNGV. The CDR3 is 14 residues long. The V gene lost 1 base and the J gene lost 1 base, with 7 bases spanning the gap. CDR3: CASSLVRPNTEAFF. The CDR3 coding sequence is TGTGCCAGCAGCTTAGTTCGCCCGAACACTGAAGCTTTCTTT.

J is TRBJ1-1 and V is TRBV5-1; tentative D call: TRBD1 (5 bases). The germline V gene has CDR1 SGHRS and CDR2 YFSETQ. Trimming cost V 4 bases and J 1 base, with 17 bases left between them. The CDR3 length is 16 residues. CDR3 DNA: TGCGCCAGCAGCACAGCAGGGAAAGGGAGGAACACTGAAGCTTTCTTT. This encodes CASSTAGKGRNTEAFF.

DNA of the CDR3: TGCGCCAGCAGCCAAGCGACAGGGAGTGGCTACACCTTC. This encodes CASSQATGSGYTF. The rearrangement joins TRBV4-1 to TRBJ1-2; 7 bases align to TRBD1. Germline values: CDR1 MGHRA, CDR2 YSYEKL. V gave up 1 base and J gave up 7 bases; unmatched junction bases: 3. The CDR3 has 13 residues.

This sequence joins TRBV18 and TRBJ2-5; 7 bases line up with TRBD1. This CDR3 is built from 21 residues. The germline V gene encodes CDR1 KGHSH and CDR2 LQKENI. Trimming took 0 bases from V and 6 from J; bases not matched to a gene: 25. This CDR3 reads CASSPPVSGALSDRPRKTQYF. CDR3 sequence (DNA): TGTGCCAGCTCACCACCGGTGTCTGGCGCACTTTCGGACAGGCCTCGGAAGACCCAGTACTTC.

V usage is TRBV6-1 and J usage is TRBJ2-7; perhaps D is TRBD1 or TRBD2 (5 bases each). The CDR3 spans 15 residues. CDR1 is MNHNS and CDR2 is SASEGT in the germline V gene. V gave up 8 bases and J gave up 2 bases, with 19 bases separating them. The CDR3 region has the DNA TGTGCCAGCCAAGAGGGGCAGGCGGCACCCTACGAGCAGTACTTC. Amino acid sequence: CASQEGQAAPYEQYF.

This clone was seen more than once but under ten times. The V gene is TRBV27, the J gene TRBJ1-1; the match to TRBD1 covers 7 bases. V trimming: 5 bases; J trimming: 3 bases; junction bases outside the gene matches: 9. This CDR3 region has 15 residues. Per the germline V gene, CDR1 is MNHEY and CDR2 is SMNVEV (reference sequence). DNA for the CDR3: TGTGCCAGCAGTCCACATGGACAGGCCCACACTGAAGCTTTCTTT. It specifies CASSPHGQAHTEAFF.

The V call is TRBV7-9, the J call TRBJ1-1; D perhaps matches TRBD1 (6 bases). CDR1 is SEHNR and CDR2 is FQNEAQ in the germline V gene (reference sequence). V lost 3 bases and J 1 base, leaving 9 bases between the germline ends. There are 14 residues in the CDR3. The CDR3 loop reads CASSLSRGNTEAFF. The CDR3 DNA reads TGTGCCAGCAGCTTGTCCAGGGGGAACACTGAAGCTTTCTTT.

The CDR3 DNA reads TGTGCCAGCAGCTTAGCCGGTGGCGGACAGGGGTACTCTGGCTACACCTTC. This gives the protein CASSLAGGGQGYSGYTF. This chain joins TRBV7-9 and TRBJ1-2; 9 bases fit TRBD1. V dropped 0 bases and J dropped 7; count of bases not matched to a gene: 12. In germline, CDR1 is SEHNR, CDR2 FQNEAQ (reference sequence). The CDR3 is 17 amino acids.

This clone has more than one count but fewer than ten. The rearrangement links TRBV28 to TRBJ2-7; no clear D. V lost 2 bases and J lost 4, with 3 bases in between. Germline values: CDR1 MDHEN, CDR2 SYDVKM. CDR3 length: 11 amino acids. The CDR3 sequence: CASSLKYEQYF. CDR3 nucleotides: TGTGCCAGCAGTTTAAAGTACGAGCAGTACTTC.

This clone was observed a single time. The chain's CDR3 is CAISDSLGTSRSSYNEQFF. In DNA form, the CDR3 reads TGTGCCATCAGTGACTCTTTAGGGACTAGCCGCAGCTCCTACAATGAGCAGTTCTTC. The chain employs TRBV10-3 and TRBJ2-1; 9 bases are a match to TRBD2. J was trimmed by 0 bases and V by 3 bases; bases with no gene match: 12. The V gene's germline CDR1 is ENHRY and CDR2 SYGVKD. The CDR3 is 19 residues long.

In nucleotides, the CDR3 is TGTGCCAGCAGCAAAGGAAGTGAGACAGGGCTCGAAGCTTTCTTT. This encodes CASSKGSETGLEAFF. V usage is TRBV21-1 and J usage is TRBJ1-1; TRBD1 was called by the table and not checked on the DNA. TRBV21-1 is shown as a pseudogene. The CDR3 is made up of 15 amino acids.

This chain joins TRBV7-2 and TRBJ2-7, with TRBD2 as a possible D gene (5 bases). CDR3 size: 13 residues. Germline assignment: CDR1 SGHTA and CDR2 FQGNSA. The ends were cut back, 1 base at V and 4 bases at J, with 8 bases in the middle. The CDR3 spells CASSLEGGYEQYF. The CDR3 DNA reads as TGTGCCAGCAGCTTAGAAGGCGGGTACGAGCAGTACTTC. Using reference TRBV7-2 and TRBJ2-7 for the parts outside the CDR3, the full variable domain is GAGVSQSPSNKVTEKGKDVELRCDPISGHTALYWYRQSLGQGLEFLIYFQGNSAPDKSGLPSDRFSAERTGGSVSTLTIQRTQQEDSAVYLCASSLEGGYEQYFGPGTRLTVT.